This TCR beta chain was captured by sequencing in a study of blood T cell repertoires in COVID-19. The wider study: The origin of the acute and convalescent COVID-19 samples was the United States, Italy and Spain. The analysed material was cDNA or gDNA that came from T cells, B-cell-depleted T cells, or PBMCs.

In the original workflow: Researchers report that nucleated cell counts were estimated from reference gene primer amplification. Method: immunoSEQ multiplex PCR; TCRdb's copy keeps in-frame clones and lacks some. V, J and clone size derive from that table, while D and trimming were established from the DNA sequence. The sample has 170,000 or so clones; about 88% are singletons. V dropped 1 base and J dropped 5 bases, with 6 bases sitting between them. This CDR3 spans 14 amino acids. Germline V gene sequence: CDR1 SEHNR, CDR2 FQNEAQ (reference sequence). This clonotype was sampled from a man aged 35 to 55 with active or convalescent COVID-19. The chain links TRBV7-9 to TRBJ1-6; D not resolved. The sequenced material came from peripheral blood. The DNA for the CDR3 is TGTGCCAGCAGCTTAGGGCCCCATAATTCACCCCTCCACTTT. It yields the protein CASSLGPHNSPLHF.